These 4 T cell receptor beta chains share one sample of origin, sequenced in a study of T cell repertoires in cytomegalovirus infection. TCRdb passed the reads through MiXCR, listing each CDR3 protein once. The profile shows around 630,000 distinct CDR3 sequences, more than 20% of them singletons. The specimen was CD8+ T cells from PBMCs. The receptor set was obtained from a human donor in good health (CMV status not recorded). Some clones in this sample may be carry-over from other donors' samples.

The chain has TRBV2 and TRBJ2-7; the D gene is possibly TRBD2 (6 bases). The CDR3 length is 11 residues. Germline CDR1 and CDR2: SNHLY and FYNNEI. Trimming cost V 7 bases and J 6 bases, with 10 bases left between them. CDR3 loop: CASNGGFEQYF. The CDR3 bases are TGTGCCAGCAATGGGGGGTTCGAGCAGTACTTC.

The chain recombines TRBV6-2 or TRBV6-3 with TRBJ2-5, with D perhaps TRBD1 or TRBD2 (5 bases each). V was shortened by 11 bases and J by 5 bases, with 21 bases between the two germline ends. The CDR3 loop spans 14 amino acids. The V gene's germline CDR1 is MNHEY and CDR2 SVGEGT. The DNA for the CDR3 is TGTGCCTCGGAGCCAAATTTGGGACGGGAGACCCAGTACTTC. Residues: CASEPNLGRETQYF.

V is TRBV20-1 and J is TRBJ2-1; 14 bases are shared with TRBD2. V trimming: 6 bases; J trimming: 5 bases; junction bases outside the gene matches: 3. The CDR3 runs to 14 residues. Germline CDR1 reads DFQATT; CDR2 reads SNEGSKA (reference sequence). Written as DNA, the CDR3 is TGCAGTGCGAAGGGACTAGCGGGGGACAATGAGCAGTTCTTC. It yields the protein CSAKGLAGDNEQFF.

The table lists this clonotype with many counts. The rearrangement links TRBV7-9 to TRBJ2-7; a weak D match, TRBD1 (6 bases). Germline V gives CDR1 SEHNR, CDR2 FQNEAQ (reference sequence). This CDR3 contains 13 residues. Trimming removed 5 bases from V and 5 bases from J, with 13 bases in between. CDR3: CASSPRGSHEQYF. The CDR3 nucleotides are TGTGCCAGCAGCCCGAGGGGGTCCCACGAGCAGTACTTC.